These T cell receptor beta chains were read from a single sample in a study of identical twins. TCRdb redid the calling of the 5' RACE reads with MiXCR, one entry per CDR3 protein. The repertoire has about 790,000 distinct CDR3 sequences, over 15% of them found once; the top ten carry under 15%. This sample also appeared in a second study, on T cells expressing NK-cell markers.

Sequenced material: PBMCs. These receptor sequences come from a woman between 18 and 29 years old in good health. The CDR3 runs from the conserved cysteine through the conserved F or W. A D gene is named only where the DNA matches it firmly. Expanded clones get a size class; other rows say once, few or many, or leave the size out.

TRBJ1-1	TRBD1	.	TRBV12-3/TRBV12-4	CASRKTGALTEAFF	TGTGCCAGCAGGAAGACAGGGGCGTTAACTGAAGCTTTCTTT
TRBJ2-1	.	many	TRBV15	CATSPENNEQFF	TGTGCCACCAGTCCGGAGAACAATGAGCAGTTCTTC
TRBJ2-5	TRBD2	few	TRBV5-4	CASRRTSGGRQETQYF	TGTGCCAGCAGACGGACTAGCGGGGGCCGACAAGAGACCCAGTACTTC
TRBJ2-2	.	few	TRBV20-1	CSSRGGTGELFF	TGCAGTTCTAGGGGGGGCACCGGGGAGCTGTTTTTT
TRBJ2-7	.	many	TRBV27	CASSLRQSYEQYF	TGTGCCAGCAGCTTAAGACAGTCCTACGAGCAGTACTTC
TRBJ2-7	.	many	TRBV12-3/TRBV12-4	CASSLIGTGNYEQYF	TGTGCCAGCAGTTTAATAGGGACTGGGAACTACGAGCAGTACTTC
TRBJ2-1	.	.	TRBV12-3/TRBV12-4	CASTWWAGSYNEQFF	TGTGCCAGCACCTGGTGGGCGGGCTCCTACAATGAGCAGTTCTTC
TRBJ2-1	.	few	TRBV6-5	CASIGGGTPPIF	TGTGCCAGCATAGGGGGGGGAACTCCCCCGATCTTC
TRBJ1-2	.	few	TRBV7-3	CASSNLGGPGRSGGYTF	TGTGCCAGCAGCAATTTGGGGGGCCCGGGGAGATCTGGTGGCTACACCTTC
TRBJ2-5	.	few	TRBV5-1	CASSLGEGYQETQYF	TGCGCCAGCAGCCTGGGTGAGGGTTACCAAGAGACCCAGTACTTC
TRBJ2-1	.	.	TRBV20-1	CSARRTRDNEQFF	TGCAGTGCTAGACGTACCCGGGACAATGAGCAGTTCTTC
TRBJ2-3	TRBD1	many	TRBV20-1	CSAPTWGQGRDTQYF	TGCAGTGCCCCCACATGGGGACAGGGGCGAGATACGCAGTATTTT
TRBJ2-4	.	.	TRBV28	CASTPQGTGKNIQYF	TGTGCCAGCACCCCCCAGGGAACTGGCAAAAACATTCAGTACTTC
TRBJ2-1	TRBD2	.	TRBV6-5	CASSYGSGGANEQFF	TGTGCCAGCAGTTACGGGAGCGGGGGGGCTAATGAGCAGTTCTTC
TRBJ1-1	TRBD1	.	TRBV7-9	CASSIGQGMQAFF	TGTGCCAGCAGCATCGGACAGGGGATGCAAGCTTTCTTT
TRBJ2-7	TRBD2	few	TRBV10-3	CAINEGLAEPYEQYF	TGTGCCATCAATGAAGGACTAGCGGAGCCTTACGAGCAGTACTTC
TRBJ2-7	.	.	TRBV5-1	CASSGVLDITYEQYF	TGCGCCAGCAGCGGCGTTCTTGACATAACCTACGAGCAGTACTTC
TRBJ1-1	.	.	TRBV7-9	CASSLFQATEAFF	TGTGCCAGCAGCTTATTTCAGGCGACTGAAGCTTTCTTT
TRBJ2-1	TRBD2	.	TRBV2	CASSGTSGRSQLHEQFF	TGTGCCAGCAGCGGGACTAGCGGGAGAAGTCAACTCCATGAGCAGTTCTTC
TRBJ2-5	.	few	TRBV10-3	CAISDMTDQETQYF	TGTGCCATCAGTGATATGACAGACCAAGAGACCCAGTACTTC
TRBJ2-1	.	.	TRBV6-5	CATQTYADEQFF	TGTGCCACCCAAACCTACGCGGATGAGCAGTTCTTC
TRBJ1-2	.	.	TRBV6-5	CASKRTDYGYTF	TGTGCCAGCAAGAGGACGGATTATGGCTACACCTTC
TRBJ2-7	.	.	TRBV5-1	CASSLGQNRRMDEQYF	TGCGCCAGCAGCTTGGGTCAGAACAGGAGAATGGACGAGCAGTACTTC
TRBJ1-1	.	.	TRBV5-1	CASSSNRVRNTEAFF	TGCGCCAGCAGCTCCAACAGGGTAAGGAACACTGAAGCTTTCTTT
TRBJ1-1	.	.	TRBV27	CASSSDPGGTEAFF	TGTGCCAGCAGTTCCGATCCCGGGGGCACTGAAGCTTTCTTT
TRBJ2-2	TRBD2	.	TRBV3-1	CAICFPGLAGGGTGELFF	TGTGCCATCTGTTTCCCGGGACTAGCGGGAGGGGGCACCGGGGAGCTGTTTTTT
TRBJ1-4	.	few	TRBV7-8	CASSLGQPVNEKLFF	TGTGCCAGCAGCTTAGGCCAGCCCGTTAATGAAAAACTGTTTTTT
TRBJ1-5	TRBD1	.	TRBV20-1	CSAREATGTGWEPQHF	TGCAGTGCTAGAGAGGCGACCGGGACAGGGTGGGAGCCCCAGCATTTT
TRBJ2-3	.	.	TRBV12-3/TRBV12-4	CASSFNGGGWRTGTDTQYF	TGTGCCAGCAGTTTTAATGGGGGCGGGTGGCGAACGGGCACAGATACGCAGTATTTT
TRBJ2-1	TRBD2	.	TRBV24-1	CATSDSMSGSASEQFF	TGTGCCACCAGTGATTCGATGAGCGGGAGTGCTAGTGAGCAGTTCTTC
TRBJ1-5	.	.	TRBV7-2	CASSASVGRTNQPQHF	TGTGCCAGCAGCGCTAGCGTCGGGCGGACCAATCAGCCCCAGCATTTT
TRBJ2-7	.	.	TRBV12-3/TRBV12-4	CASSFGGKGGEQYF	TGTGCCAGCAGTTTTGGAGGGAAGGGTGGGGAGCAGTACTTC
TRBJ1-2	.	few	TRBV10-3	CAIRGWSGEVVYGYTF	TGTGCCATCAGGGGGTGGAGTGGAGAGGTTGTCTATGGCTACACCTTC